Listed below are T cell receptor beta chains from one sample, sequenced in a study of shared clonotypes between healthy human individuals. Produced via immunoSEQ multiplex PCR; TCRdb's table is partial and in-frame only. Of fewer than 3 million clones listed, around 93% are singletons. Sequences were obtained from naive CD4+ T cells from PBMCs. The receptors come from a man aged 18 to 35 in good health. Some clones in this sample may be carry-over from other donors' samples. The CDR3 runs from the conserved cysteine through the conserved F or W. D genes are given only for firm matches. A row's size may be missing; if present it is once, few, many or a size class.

TGCGCCAGCAGCTTGGTCCCAGACACCGGGGAGCTGTTTTTT	CASSLVPDTGELFF	.	TRBJ2-2	14	TRBV5-1	.
TGTGCCAGCTCACCGCGGCGATACGAGCAGTACTTC	CASSPRRYEQYF	.	TRBJ2-7	12	TRBV18	.
TGTGCCAGCTCTCCTCGCAAGGGAAGCCCAGATACGCAGTATTTT	CASSPRKGSPDTQYF	.	TRBJ2-3	15	TRBV18	once
TGTGCCAGCAGCCCGGACAGGAACTATGGCTACACCTTC	CASSPDRNYGYTF	TRBD1	TRBJ1-2	13	TRBV5-4	.
TGCGCCAGCACAACGATGGCGGGAGCGTGGGAGACCCAGTACTTC	CASTTMAGAWETQYF	TRBD2	TRBJ2-5	15	TRBV4-1	.
TGTGCCAGCTCACCACCATCGGGACGGAACACTGAAGCTTTCTTT	CASSPPSGRNTEAFF	.	TRBJ1-1	15	TRBV18	.
TGTGCCAGCAGCCGGCCCGGGGGACATCACTCTGGGGCCAACGTCCTGACTTTC	CASSRPGGHHSGANVLTF	.	TRBJ2-6	18	TRBV7-9	.
TGTGCCAGCAGCTTGGTGGGTTTTGGTTATGAGACCCAGTACTTC	CASSLVGFGYETQYF	.	TRBJ2-5	15	TRBV7-8	once
TGCAGCGTTGAGGGGCGCTTGAACACTGAAGCTTTCTTT	CSVEGRLNTEAFF	.	TRBJ1-1	13	TRBV29-1	.
TGCGCCAGCAGCCAACCGACAGGGGGTTTCTATGGCTACACCTTC	CASSQPTGGFYGYTF	TRBD1	TRBJ1-2	15	TRBV4-1	.
TGTGCCAGCAGGGAGAACAACCCGGGACTAGCGGGACGCACCGGGGAGCTGTTTTTT	CASRENNPGLAGRTGELFF	TRBD2	TRBJ2-2	19	TRBV2	.
TGCAGTGCTAGACTTGGAGAGACCCAGTACTTC	CSARLGETQYF	.	TRBJ2-5	11	TRBV20-1	.
TGTGCCAGCAGCCAAGATACAATGGGCTACTACGAGCAGTACTTC	CASSQDTMGYYEQYF	.	TRBJ2-7	15	TRBV4-2	.
TGTGCTTCCCCCCGGGAGTCCTACAATGAGCAGTTCTTC	CASPRESYNEQFF	.	TRBJ2-1	13	TRBV2	.
TGCGCCAGCAGCTTGGCTGTGGCTAGCGTTTCCTACAATGAGCAGTTCTTC	CASSLAVASVSYNEQFF	.	TRBJ2-1	17	TRBV5-1	.
TGCGCCAGCAGGTTTCTAGCGGGAGCGCGAAATGAGCAGTTCTTC	CASRFLAGARNEQFF	TRBD2	TRBJ2-1	15	TRBV5-1	.
TGTGCCAGCAGCCTCAGACAGGGACCTCGAGGGGTAGAGACCCAGTACTTC	CASSLRQGPRGVETQYF	TRBD1	TRBJ2-5	17	TRBV28	.
TGTGCCAGCAGACGCACCGGGACAGGGGTCTACGAGCAGTACTTC	CASRRTGTGVYEQYF	TRBD1	TRBJ2-7	15	TRBV6-5	.
TGTGCCAGCAGCCTTGGGGACGAGCAGTACTTC	CASSLGDEQYF	.	TRBJ2-7	11	TRBV7-2	.
TGTGCCAGTAGTATAGGGGGTGGGCGCAATCAGCCCCAGCATTTT	CASSIGGGRNQPQHF	.	TRBJ1-5	15	TRBV19	.
TGTGCCAGCAGCCTAGACGGGTCTCAGCCCCAGCATTTT	CASSLDGSQPQHF	.	TRBJ1-5	13	TRBV7-6	.
TGCGCCAGCAGCTTGGTTCCTAGCGGGAGTGGCGACACCGGGGAGCTGTTTTTT	CASSLVPSGSGDTGELFF	TRBD2	TRBJ2-2	18	TRBV5-1	.
TGTGCCAGCTCACCACAGGGGGCTTATGAAGCTTTCTTT	CASSPQGAYEAFF	TRBD1	TRBJ1-1	13	TRBV18	once
TGTGCCAGCAGCTTCGGGACAGGACGGGGGCAGTACTTC	CASSFGTGRGQYF	TRBD1	TRBJ2-7	13	TRBV7-9	.
TGTGCCAGCAGCCGAAACAGGGGGGGATCTGGAAACACCATATATTTT	CASSRNRGGSGNTIYF	TRBD1	TRBJ1-3	16	TRBV7-2	.
TGTGCCAGCAGTTTCCCACTTAACGGACTAGCGGGTCCTTACTCCTACGAGCAGTACTTC	CASSFPLNGLAGPYSYEQYF	TRBD2	TRBJ2-7	20	TRBV28	.
TGTGCCAGCAGCCCAACAGGGGGCATTAATGAAAAACTGTTTTTT	CASSPTGGINEKLFF	TRBD1	TRBJ1-4	15	TRBV9	.
TGTGCCAGCAGTTTCCCAGGGAGGGATAGCAATCAGCCCCAGCATTTT	CASSFPGRDSNQPQHF	.	TRBJ1-5	16	TRBV28	.
TGCAGCGTGAAGGGACAGAGCAGGTCGACCGGGGAGCTGTTTTTT	CSVKGQSRSTGELFF	TRBD1	TRBJ2-2	15	TRBV29-1	.